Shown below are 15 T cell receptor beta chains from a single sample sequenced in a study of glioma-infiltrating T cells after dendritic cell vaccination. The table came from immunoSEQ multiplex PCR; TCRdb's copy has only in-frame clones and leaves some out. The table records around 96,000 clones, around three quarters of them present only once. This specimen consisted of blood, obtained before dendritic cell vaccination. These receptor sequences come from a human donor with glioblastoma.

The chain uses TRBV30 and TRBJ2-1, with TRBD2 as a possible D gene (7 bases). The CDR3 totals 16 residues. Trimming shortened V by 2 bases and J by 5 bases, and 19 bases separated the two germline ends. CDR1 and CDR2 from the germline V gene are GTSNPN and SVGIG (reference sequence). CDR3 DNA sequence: TGTGCCTGGAGTCCAAACGGGGGCGGGAGAAACAATGAGCAGTTCTTC. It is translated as CAWSPNGGGRNNEQFF.

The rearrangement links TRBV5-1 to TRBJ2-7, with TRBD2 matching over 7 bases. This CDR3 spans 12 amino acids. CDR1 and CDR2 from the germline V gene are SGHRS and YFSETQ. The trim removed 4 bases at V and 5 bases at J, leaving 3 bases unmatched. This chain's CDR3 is CASSREGDEQYF. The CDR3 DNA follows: TGCGCCAGCAGCAGGGAGGGCGACGAGCAGTACTTC.

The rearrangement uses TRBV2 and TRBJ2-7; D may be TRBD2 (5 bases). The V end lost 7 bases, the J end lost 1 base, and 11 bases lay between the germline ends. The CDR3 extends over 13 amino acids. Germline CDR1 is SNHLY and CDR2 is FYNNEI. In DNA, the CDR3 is TGTGCCAGCATGAGCAGGACTTCCTACGAGCAGTACTTC. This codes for CASMSRTSYEQYF. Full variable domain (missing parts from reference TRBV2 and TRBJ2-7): EPEVTQTPSHQVTQMGQEVILRCVPISNHLYFYWYRQILGQKVEFLVSFYNNEISEKSEIFDDQFSVERPDGSNFTLKIRSTKLEDSAMYFCASMSRTSYEQYFGPGTRLTVT.

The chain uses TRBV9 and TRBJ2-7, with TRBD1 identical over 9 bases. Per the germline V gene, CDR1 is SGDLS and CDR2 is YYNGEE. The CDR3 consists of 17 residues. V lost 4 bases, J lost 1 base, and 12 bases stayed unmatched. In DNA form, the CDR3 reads TGTGCCAGCAGCCGTCCCGGGACAGGGACCGGGTCCTACGAGCAGTACTTC. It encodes CASSRPGTGTGSYEQYF.

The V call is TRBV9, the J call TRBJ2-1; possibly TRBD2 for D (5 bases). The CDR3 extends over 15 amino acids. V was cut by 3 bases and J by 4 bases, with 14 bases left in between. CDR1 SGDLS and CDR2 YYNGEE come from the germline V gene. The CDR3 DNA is TGTGCCAGCAGCGCCCCGGCAGCGGTTTACAATGAGCAGTTCTTC. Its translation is CASSAPAAVYNEQFF. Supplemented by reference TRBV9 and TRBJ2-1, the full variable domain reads DSGVTQTPKHLITATGQRVTLRCSPRSGDLSVYWYQQSLDQGLQFLIQYYNGEERAKGNILERFSAQQFPDLHSELNLSSLELGDSALYFCASSAPAAVYNEQFFGPGTRLTVL.

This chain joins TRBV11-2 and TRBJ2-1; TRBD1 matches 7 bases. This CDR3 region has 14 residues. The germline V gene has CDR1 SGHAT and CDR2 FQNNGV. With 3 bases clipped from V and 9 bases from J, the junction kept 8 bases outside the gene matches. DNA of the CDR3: TGTGCCAGCAGCTTTGACAGGGAAGGGGTTGAGCAGTTCTTC. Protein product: CASSFDREGVEQFF.

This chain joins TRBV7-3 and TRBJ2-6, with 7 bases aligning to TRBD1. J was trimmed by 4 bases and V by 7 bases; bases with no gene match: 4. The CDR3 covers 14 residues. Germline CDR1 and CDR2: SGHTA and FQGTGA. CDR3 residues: CASTLGQGANVLTF. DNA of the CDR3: TGTGCCAGCACTCTGGGACAGGGGGCCAACGTCCTGACTTTC.

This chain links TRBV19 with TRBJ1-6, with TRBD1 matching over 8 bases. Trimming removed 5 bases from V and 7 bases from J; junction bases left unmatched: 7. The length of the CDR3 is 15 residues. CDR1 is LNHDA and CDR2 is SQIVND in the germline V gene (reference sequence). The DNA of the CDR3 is TGTGCCAGTAGTCAGAGGGACAGGAACAATTCACCCCTCCACTTT. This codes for CASSQRDRNNSPLHF. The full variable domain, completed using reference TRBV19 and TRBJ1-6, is DGGITQSPKYLFRKEGQNVTLSCEQNLNHDAMYWYRQDPGQGLRLIYYSQIVNDFQKGDIAEGYSVSREKKESFPLTVTSAQKNPTAFYLCASSQRDRNNSPLHFGNGTRLTVT.

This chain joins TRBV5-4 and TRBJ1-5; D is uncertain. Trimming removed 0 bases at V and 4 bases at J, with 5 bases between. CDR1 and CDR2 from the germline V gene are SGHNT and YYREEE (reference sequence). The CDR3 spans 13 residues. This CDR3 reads CASSLDWNQPQHF. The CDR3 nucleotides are TGTGCCAGCAGCTTGGACTGGAATCAGCCCCAGCATTTT.

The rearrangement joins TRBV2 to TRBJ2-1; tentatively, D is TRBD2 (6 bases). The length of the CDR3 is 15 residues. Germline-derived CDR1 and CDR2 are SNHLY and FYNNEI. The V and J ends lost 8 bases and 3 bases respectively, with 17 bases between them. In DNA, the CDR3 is TGTGCCAGCGATGTGGAGGGAAGGGGCTACAATGAGCAGTTCTTC. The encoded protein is CASDVEGRGYNEQFF.

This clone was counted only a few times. The CDR3 here is CASSIGSLAGKYQETQYF. CDR3 bases: TGTGCCAGTAGTATAGGTTCACTAGCGGGGAAGTACCAAGAGACCCAGTACTTC. V and J are TRBV19 and TRBJ2-5, with TRBD2 matching 10 bases. V shed 1 base, J shed 0 bases, and the junction held 8 bases outside the gene matches. Germline values: CDR1 LNHDA, CDR2 SQIVND (reference sequence). The CDR3 loop spans 18 amino acids.

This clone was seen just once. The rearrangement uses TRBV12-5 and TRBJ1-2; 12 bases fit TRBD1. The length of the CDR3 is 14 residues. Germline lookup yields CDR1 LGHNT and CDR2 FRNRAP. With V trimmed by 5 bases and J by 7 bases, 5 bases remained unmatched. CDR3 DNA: TGTGCTAGTGGTACCTTGGGACAGGGGGCTGGCTACACCTTC. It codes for CASGTLGQGAGYTF.

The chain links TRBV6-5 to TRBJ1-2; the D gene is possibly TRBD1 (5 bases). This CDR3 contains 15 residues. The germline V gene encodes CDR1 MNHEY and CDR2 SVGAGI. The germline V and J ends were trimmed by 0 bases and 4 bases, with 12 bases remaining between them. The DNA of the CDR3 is TGTGCCAGCAGTTACTCGGAGGGGACCGTCTATGGCTACACCTTC. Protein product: CASSYSEGTVYGYTF.

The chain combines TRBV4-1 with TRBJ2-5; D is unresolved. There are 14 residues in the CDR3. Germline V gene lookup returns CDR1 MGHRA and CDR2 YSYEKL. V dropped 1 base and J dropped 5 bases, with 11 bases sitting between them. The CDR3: CASSQVRGLETQYF. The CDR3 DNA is TGCGCCAGCAGCCAAGTGCGAGGTTTGGAGACCCAGTACTTC.

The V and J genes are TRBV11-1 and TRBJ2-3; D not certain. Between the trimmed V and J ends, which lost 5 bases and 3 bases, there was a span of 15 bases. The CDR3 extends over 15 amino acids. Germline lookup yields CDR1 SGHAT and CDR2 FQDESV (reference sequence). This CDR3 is CASSPTSRRTDTQYF. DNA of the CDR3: TGTGCCAGCAGCCCCACTTCCCGCCGAACAGATACGCAGTATTTT.